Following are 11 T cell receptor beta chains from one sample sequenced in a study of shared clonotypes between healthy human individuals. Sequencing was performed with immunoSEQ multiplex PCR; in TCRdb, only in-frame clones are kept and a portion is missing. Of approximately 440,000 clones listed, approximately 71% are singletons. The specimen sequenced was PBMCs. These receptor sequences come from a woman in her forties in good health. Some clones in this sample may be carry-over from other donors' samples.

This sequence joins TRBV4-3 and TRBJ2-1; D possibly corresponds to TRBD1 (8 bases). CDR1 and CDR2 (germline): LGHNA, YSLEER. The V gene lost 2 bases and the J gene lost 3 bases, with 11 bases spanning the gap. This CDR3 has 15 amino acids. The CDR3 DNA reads TGCGCCAGCAGCCAAAACAGGGGGGGCTACAATGAGCAGTTCTTC. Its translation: CASSQNRGGYNEQFF.

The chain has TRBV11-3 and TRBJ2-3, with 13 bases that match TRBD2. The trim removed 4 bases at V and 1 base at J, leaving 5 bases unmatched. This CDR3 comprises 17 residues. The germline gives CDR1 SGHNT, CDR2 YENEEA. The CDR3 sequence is CASSSGGTSGGTDTQYF. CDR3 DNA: TGTGCCAGCAGCTCCGGAGGGACTAGCGGGGGCACAGATACGCAGTATTTT.

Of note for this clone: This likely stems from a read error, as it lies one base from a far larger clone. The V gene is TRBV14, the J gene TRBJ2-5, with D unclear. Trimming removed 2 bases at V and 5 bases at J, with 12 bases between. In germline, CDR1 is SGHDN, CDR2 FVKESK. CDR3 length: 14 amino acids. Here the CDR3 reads CASSQPAPRETQYF. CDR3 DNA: TGTGCCAGCAGCCAACCAGCTCCTCGTGAGACCCAGTACTTC.

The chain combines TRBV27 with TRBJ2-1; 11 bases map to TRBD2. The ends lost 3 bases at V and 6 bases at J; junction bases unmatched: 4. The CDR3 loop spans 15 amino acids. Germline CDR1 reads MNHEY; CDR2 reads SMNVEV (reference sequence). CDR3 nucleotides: TGTGCCAGCAGTTTCGGGACTAGCGGTAGCAATGAGCAGTTCTTC. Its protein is CASSFGTSGSNEQFF.

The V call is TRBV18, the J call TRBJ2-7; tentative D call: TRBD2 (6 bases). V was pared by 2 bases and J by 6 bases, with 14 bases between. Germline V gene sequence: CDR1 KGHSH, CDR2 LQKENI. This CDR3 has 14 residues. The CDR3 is CASSPSTGAGEQYF. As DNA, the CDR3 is TGTGCCAGCTCACCAAGTACGGGAGCAGGCGAGCAGTACTTC.

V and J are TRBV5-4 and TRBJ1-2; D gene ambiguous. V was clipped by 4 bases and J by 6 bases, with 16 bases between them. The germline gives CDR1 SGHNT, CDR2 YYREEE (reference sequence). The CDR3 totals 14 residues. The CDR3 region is CASSVGGRRDGYTF. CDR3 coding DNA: TGTGCCAGCAGCGTAGGAGGGCGCAGAGATGGCTACACCTTC. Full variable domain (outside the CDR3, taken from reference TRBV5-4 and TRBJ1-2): ETGVTQSPTHLIKTRGQQVTLRCSSQSGHNTVSWYQQALGQGPQFIFQYYREEENGRGNFPPRFSGLQFPNYSSELNVNALELDDSALYLCASSVGGRRDGYTFGSGTRLTVV.

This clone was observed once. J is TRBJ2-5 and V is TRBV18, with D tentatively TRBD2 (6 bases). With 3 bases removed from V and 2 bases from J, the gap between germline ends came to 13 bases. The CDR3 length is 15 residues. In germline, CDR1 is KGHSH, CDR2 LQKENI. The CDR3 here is CASSPYGSGQETQYF. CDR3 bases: TGTGCCAGCTCACCCTATGGTAGCGGACAAGAGACCCAGTACTTC.

DNA for the CDR3: TGTGCCAGCAGCACCAACACCGGGGAGCTGTTTTTT. Translating it yields CASSTNTGELFF. J is TRBJ2-2 and V is TRBV7-9; D gene ambiguous. CDR3 size: 12 residues. Germline lookup yields CDR1 SEHNR and CDR2 FQNEAQ (reference sequence). V was clipped by 5 bases and J by 2 bases, with 3 bases between them.

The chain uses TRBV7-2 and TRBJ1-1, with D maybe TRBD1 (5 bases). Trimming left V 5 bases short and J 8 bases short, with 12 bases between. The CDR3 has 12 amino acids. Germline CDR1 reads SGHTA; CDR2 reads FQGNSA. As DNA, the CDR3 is TGTGCCAGCAGCCGGGGGGTTTTGGAAGCTTTCTTT. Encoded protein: CASSRGVLEAFF.

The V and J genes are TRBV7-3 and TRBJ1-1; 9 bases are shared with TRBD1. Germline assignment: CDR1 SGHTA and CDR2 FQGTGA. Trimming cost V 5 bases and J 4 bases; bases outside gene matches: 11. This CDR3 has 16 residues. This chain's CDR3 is CASSVGGTGSGTEAFF. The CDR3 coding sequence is TGTGCCAGCAGCGTAGGAGGGACAGGGAGTGGCACTGAAGCTTTCTTT.

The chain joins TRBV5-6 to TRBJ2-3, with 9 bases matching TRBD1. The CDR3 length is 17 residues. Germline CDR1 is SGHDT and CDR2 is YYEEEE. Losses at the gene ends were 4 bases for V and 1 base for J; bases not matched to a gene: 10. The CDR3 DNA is TGTGCCAGCAGCGCGCAAACAGGGGGCTGGGGCACAGATACGCAGTATTTT. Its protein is CASSAQTGGWGTDTQYF.